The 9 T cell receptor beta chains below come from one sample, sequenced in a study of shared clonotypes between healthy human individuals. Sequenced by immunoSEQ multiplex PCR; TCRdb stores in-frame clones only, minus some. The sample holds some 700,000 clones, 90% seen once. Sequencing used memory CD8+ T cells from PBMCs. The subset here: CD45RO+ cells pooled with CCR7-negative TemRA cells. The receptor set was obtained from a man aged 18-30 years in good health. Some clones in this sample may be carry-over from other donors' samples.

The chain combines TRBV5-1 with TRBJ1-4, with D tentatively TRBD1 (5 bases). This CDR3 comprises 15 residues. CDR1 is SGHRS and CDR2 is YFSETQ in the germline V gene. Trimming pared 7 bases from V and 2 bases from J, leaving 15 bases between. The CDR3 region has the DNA TGCGCCAGCGCTGGACACTACAGGACTAATGAAAAACTGTTTTTT. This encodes CASAGHYRTNEKLFF.

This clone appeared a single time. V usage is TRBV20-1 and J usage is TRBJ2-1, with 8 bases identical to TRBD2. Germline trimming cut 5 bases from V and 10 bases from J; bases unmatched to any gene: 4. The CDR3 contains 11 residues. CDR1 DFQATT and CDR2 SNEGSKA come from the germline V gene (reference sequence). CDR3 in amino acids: CSARGGTEQFF. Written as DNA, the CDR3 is TGCAGTGCTCGGGGGGGGACAGAGCAGTTCTTC.

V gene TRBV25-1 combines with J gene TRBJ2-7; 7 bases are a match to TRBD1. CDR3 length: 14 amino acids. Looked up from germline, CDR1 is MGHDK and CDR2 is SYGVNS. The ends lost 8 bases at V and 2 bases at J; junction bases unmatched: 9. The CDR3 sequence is CASVGQDNPYEQYF. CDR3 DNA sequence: TGTGCCAGCGTCGGACAGGATAATCCCTACGAGCAGTACTTC.

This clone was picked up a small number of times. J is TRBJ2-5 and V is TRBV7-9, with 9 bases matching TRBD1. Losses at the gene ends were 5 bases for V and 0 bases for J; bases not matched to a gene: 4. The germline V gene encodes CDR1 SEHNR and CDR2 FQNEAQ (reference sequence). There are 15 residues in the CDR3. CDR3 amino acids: CASSQRQGDQETQYF. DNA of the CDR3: TGTGCCAGCAGCCAAAGACAGGGGGACCAAGAGACCCAGTACTTC.

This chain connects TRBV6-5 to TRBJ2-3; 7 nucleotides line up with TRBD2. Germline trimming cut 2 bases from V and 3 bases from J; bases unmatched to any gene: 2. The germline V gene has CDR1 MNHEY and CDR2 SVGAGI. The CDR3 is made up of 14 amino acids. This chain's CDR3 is CASSYERETDTQYF. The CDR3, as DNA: TGTGCCAGCAGTTACGAGCGGGAAACAGATACGCAGTATTTT.

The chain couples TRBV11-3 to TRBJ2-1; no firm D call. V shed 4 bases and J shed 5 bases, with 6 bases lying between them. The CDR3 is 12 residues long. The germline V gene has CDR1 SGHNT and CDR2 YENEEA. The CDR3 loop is CASSYTNNEQFF. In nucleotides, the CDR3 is TGTGCCAGCAGCTATACAAACAATGAGCAGTTCTTC.

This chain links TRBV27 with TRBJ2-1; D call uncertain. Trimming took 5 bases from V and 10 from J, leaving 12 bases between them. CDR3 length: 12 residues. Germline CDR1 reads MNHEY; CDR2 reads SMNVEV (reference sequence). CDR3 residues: CASSPNYGEQFF. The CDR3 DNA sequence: TGTGCCAGCAGTCCGAACTACGGGGAGCAGTTCTTC.

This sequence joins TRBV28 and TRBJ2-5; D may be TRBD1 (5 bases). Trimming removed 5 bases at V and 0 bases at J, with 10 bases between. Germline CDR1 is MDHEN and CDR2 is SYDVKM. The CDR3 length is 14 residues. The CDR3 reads CASSRDRYQETQYF. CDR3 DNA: TGTGCCAGCAGTCGAGACAGATACCAAGAGACCCAGTACTTC.

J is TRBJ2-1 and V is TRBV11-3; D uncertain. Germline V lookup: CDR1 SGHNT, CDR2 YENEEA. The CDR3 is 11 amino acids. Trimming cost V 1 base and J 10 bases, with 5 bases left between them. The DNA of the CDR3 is TGTGCCAGCAGCTTAGGACCCGAGCAGTTCTTC. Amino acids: CASSLGPEQFF.